What follows are 23 T cell receptor beta chains derived from one specimen sequenced in a study of cytomegalovirus exposure and HLA in healthy donors. The PCR was carried out with 60 Vbeta primers and 13 Jbeta primers. Assay: immunoSEQ multiplex PCR; the TCRdb copy retains only in-frame clones and omits some. The sample records 100,000 to 150,000 clones, less than 85% being singletons. The sequenced material came from PBMCs. The origin of the receptors is a male donor in good health and CMV-seronegative.

Concerning this clone itself: At the DNA level, this CDR3 is encoded by other sequences in the same sample as well. This chain connects TRBV9 to TRBJ2-2; 11 bases line up with TRBD2. With 4 bases clipped from V and 6 bases from J, the junction kept 5 bases outside the gene matches. CDR3 length equals 15 residues. Germline CDR1 reads SGDLS; CDR2 reads YYNGEE. The DNA of the CDR3 is TGTGCCAGCAGCTCCTTAGCGGGGGGGGCCGGGGAGCTGTTTTTT. Encoded protein: CASSSLAGGAGELFF. Full variable domain (remainder filled in from reference TRBV9 and TRBJ2-2): DSGVTQTPKHLITATGQRVTLRCSPRSGDLSVYWYQQSLDQGLQFLIQYYNGEERAKGNILERFSAQQFPDLHSELNLSSLELGDSALYFCASSSLAGGAGELFFGEGSRLTVL.

V and J are TRBV5-1 and TRBJ2-4; 9 positions match TRBD2. The CDR3 covers 17 residues. Germline V gives CDR1 SGHRS, CDR2 YFSETQ. J gave up 0 bases and V 2 bases, and 6 bases lay outside the gene matches. The CDR3 sequence: CASSFLAGILAKNIQYF. DNA for the CDR3: TGCGCCAGCAGCTTCCTAGCGGGAATCCTAGCCAAAAACATTCAGTACTTC.

V is TRBV30 and J is TRBJ1-2; 8 bases map to TRBD1. CDR3 size: 15 residues. Per germline, CDR1 GTSNPN and CDR2 SVGIG (reference sequence). The trim removed 3 bases at V and 7 bases at J, leaving 13 bases unmatched. This CDR3 reads CAWRGQGATLGGYTF. CDR3 sequence (DNA): TGTGCCTGGAGGGGGCAGGGGGCGACCCTGGGTGGCTACACCTTC.

This clone was counted a few times. CDR3 nucleotides: TGCAGCGTCCAAACGGACAGGGGCTATGGCTACACCTTC. This translates into CSVQTDRGYGYTF. The chain uses TRBV29-1 and TRBJ1-2; 9 bases map to TRBD1. Trimming cost V 6 bases and J 4 bases; bases outside gene matches: 6. CDR3 length: 13 residues. The germline CDR1 and CDR2 sequences are SQVTM and ANQGSEA.

V and J are TRBV6-1 and TRBJ2-7, with TRBD2 matching 7 bases. Germline values: CDR1 MNHNS, CDR2 SASEGT. CDR3 length equals 15 residues. V was clipped by 6 bases and J by 0 bases; unmatched bases: 8. The CDR3 DNA follows: TGTGCCAGCAGGTCAAAGCGGGGAAGCTCCTACGAGCAGTACTTC. Translating it yields CASRSKRGSSYEQYF.

The chain recombines TRBV18 with TRBJ2-7, with a tentative D call TRBD1 (6 bases). Germline V gives CDR1 KGHSH, CDR2 LQKENI. The CDR3 is 14 residues long. Trimming left V 2 bases short and J 5 bases short, with 13 bases between. The DNA for the CDR3 is TGTGCCAGCTCACCAAACAGGGCAGGTCACGAGCAGTACTTC. This sequence encodes CASSPNRAGHEQYF.

The chain recombines TRBV25-1 with TRBJ2-7; D call uncertain. The V gene lost 5 bases and the J gene lost 5 bases, with 4 bases spanning the gap. This CDR3 has 10 residues. Germline-derived CDR1 and CDR2 are MGHDK and SYGVNS. DNA of the CDR3: TGTGCCAGCAGTTTCGACGAGCAGTACTTC. This translates into CASSFDEQYF.

CDR3 nucleotide sequence: TGTGCCAGCAGCGTTGACAGGGGGCCTAGTGAGCAGTACTTC. Protein sequence: CASSVDRGPSEQYF. This chain connects TRBV5-4 to TRBJ2-5; 10 nucleotides agree with TRBD1. With V trimmed by 4 bases and J by 11 bases, 11 bases remained unmatched. This CDR3 is built from 14 residues. Germline CDR1 and CDR2: SGHNT and YYREEE (reference sequence).

Note on this clone: A read error may account for a junction end that differs from germline. The chain is built from TRBV7-8 and TRBJ1-3; D is perhaps TRBD1 (5 bases). The CDR3 runs to 17 residues. The germline CDR1 and CDR2 sequences are SGHVS and FQNEAQ. The CDR3 reads CASSSIRWGARGNAIYF. The DNA of the CDR3 is TGTGCCAGCAGCTCCATTCGTTGGGGCGCGAGAGGAAACGCCATATATTTT.

This chain joins TRBV19 and TRBJ2-3; a weak D match, TRBD1 (6 bases). The CDR3 has 15 residues. With 3 bases removed from V and 2 bases from J, the gap between germline ends came to 12 bases. Germline V gene lookup returns CDR1 LNHDA and CDR2 SQIVND (reference sequence). CDR3 loop: CASSMRGTHTDTQYF. The CDR3 DNA follows: TGTGCCAGTAGTATGAGGGGGACCCACACAGATACGCAGTATTTT. Using reference TRBV19 and TRBJ2-3 for the parts outside the CDR3, the full variable domain is DGGITQSPKYLFRKEGQNVTLSCEQNLNHDAMYWYRQDPGQGLRLIYYSQIVNDFQKGDIAEGYSVSREKKESFPLTVTSAQKNPTAFYLCASSMRGTHTDTQYFGPGTRLTVL.

The chain links TRBV27 to TRBJ1-5, with D hard to call. The germline V and J ends were trimmed by 6 bases and 7 bases, with 10 bases remaining between them. The length of the CDR3 is 12 residues. Looked up from germline, CDR1 is MNHEY and CDR2 is SMNVEV (reference sequence). The CDR3 here is CASRSGGQPQHF. CDR3 DNA: TGTGCCAGCAGGTCGGGCGGGCAGCCCCAGCATTTT.

V and J are TRBV27 and TRBJ2-6; 7 bases fit TRBD1. Germline V CDR1 and CDR2: MNHEY, SMNVEV (reference sequence). J lost 0 bases, V lost 3 bases, and 8 bases had no gene match. The CDR3 covers 18 residues. CDR3: CASSLSQGQSSGANVLTF. The CDR3 DNA sequence: TGTGCCAGCAGTTTGTCGCAGGGACAGAGCTCTGGGGCCAACGTCCTGACTTTC.

The rearrangement uses TRBV19 and TRBJ1-5, with D possibly matching TRBD1 (5 bases). This CDR3 contains 16 residues. Per the germline V gene, CDR1 is LNHDA and CDR2 is SQIVND (reference sequence). The V gene lost 4 bases and the J gene lost 2 bases, with 15 bases spanning the gap. CDR3 nucleotide sequence: TGTGCCAGTAGTAGTGGGGGGGGAGTAGGCAATCAGCCCCAGCATTTT. This sequence encodes CASSSGGGVGNQPQHF.

The chain recombines TRBV7-9 with TRBJ1-2; no reliable D call. V lost 2 bases to trimming and J lost 5 bases, with 12 bases between them. Germline V gives CDR1 SEHNR, CDR2 FQNEAQ (reference sequence). The CDR3 consists of 14 residues. The CDR3 loop is CASSLNAAAYGYTF. The DNA of the CDR3 is TGTGCCAGCAGCTTAAATGCAGCAGCGTATGGCTACACCTTC.

The genes are TRBV4-1 and TRBJ2-1; the match to TRBD2 covers 9 bases. Germline values: CDR1 MGHRA, CDR2 YSYEKL. J gave up 9 bases and V 4 bases, and 7 bases lay outside the gene matches. This CDR3 spans 14 amino acids. Here the CDR3 DNA reads TGCGCCAGCAGCCGTCCTAGCGGGACGAGTGAGCAGTTCTTC. It is translated as CASSRPSGTSEQFF.

This sequence joins TRBV5-1 and TRBJ2-6, with TRBD1 as a possible D gene (6 bases). The germline V and J ends were trimmed by 0 bases and 4 bases, with 11 bases remaining between them. Germline assignment: CDR1 SGHRS and CDR2 YFSETQ. This CDR3 spans 16 amino acids. The CDR3 here is CASSLGAGDGANVLTF. CDR3 nucleotide sequence: TGCGCCAGCAGCTTGGGCGCAGGGGACGGGGCCAACGTCCTGACTTTC.

The V and J genes are TRBV5-1 and TRBJ2-7; no firm D call. The CDR3 is 12 amino acids. V was pared by 5 bases and J by 3 bases, with 9 bases between. CDR1 and CDR2 from the germline V gene are SGHRS and YFSETQ. CDR3 nucleotide sequence: TGCGCCAGCAGGAACGGTGTCTACGAGCAGTACTTC. This gives the protein CASRNGVYEQYF.

This chain uses TRBV10-2 with TRBJ1-1, with TRBD1 matching 7 bases. The CDR3 extends over 17 amino acids. V lost 5 bases, J lost 3 bases, and 15 bases stayed unmatched. Germline assignment: CDR1 WSHSY and CDR2 SAAADI. The CDR3 region has the DNA TGCGCCAGCAGTCATCGGACAGGAGACAGCCTTTACACTGAAGCTTTCTTT. Translation: CASSHRTGDSLYTEAFF.

V is TRBV10-3 and J is TRBJ2-7; 9 nucleotides agree with TRBD1. Germline V gene data show CDR1 as ENHRY and CDR2 as SYGVKD. CDR3 length equals 16 residues. V trimming: 2 bases; J trimming: 5 bases; junction bases outside the gene matches: 10. The CDR3 coding sequence is TGTGCCATCAGTGAGCCGATAGGGACAGGGATCCACGAGCAGTACTTC. Amino acids: CAISEPIGTGIHEQYF.

The chain uses TRBV14 and TRBJ2-7; a possible D gene is TRBD2 (6 bases). The CDR3 totals 13 residues. CDR1 and CDR2 from the germline V gene are SGHDN and FVKESK. V was clipped by 0 bases and J by 13 bases, with 16 bases between them. This CDR3 reads CASSQDAGREVYF. For the CDR3, the DNA is TGTGCCAGCAGCCAAGATGCGGGTAGGGAGGTTTACTTC.

The chain is built from TRBV28 and TRBJ2-7; TRBD2 agrees at 7 bases. J was trimmed by 3 bases and V by 8 bases; bases with no gene match: 1. Looked up from germline, CDR1 is MDHEN and CDR2 is SYDVKM. The CDR3 has 11 residues. CDR3 DNA sequence: TGTGCCAGCGGGACTATCTACGAGCAGTACTTC. It encodes CASGTIYEQYF.

Notes on this clone: One end of the junction is discordant with germline, which a read error may explain. The chain couples TRBV7-9 to TRBJ2-1; perhaps TRBD2 as D (6 bases). Germline V lookup: CDR1 SEHNR, CDR2 FQNEAQ (reference sequence). CDR3 length equals 16 residues. This chain's CDR3 is CSSSFSRGGSYNEQFF. CDR3 in DNA: TGTTCCAGCAGCTTCTCCCGTGGGGGGTCCTACAATGAGCAGTTCTTC.

The chain joins TRBV6-5 to TRBJ2-7; D is possibly TRBD2 (7 bases). The germline V gene has CDR1 MNHEY and CDR2 SVGAGI. V lost 3 bases to trimming and J lost 7 bases, with 13 bases between them. The CDR3 contains 13 residues. This CDR3 is CASSYRGAREQYF. The CDR3 region has the DNA TGTGCCAGCAGTTATCGGGGGGCGCGAGAGCAGTACTTC.